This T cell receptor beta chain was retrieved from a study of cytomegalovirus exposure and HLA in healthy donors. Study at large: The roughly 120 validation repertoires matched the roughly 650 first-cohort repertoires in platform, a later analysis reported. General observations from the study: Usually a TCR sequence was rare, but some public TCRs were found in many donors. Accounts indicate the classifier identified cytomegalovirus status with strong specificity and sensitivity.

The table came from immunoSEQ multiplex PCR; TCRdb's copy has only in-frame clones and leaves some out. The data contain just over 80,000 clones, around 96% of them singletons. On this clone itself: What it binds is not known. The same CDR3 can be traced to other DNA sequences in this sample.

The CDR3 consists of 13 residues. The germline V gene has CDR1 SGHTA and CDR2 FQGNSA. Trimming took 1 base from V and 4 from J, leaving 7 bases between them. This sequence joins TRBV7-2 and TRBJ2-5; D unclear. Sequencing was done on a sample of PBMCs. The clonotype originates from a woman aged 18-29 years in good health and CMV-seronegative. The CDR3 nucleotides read TGTGCCAGCAGCTTAGGGAGAGTAGAGACCCAGTACTTC. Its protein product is CASSLGRVETQYF.